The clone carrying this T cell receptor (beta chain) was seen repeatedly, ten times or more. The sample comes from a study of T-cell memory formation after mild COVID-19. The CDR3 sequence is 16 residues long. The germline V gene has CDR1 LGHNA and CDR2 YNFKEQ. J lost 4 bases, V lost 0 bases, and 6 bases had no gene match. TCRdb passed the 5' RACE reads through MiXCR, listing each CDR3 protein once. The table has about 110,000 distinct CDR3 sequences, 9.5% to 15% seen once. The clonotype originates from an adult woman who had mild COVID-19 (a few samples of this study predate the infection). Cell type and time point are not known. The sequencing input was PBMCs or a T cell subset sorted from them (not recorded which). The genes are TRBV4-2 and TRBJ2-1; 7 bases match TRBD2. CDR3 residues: CASSQDPGGGYNEQFF. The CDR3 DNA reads TGTGCCAGCAGCCAAGATCCGGGAGGTGGGTACAATGAGCAGTTCTTC.